The rows below give T cell receptor beta chains drawn from one sample of a study of CXCR3-negative and CXCR3-positive naive CD8 T cells. TCRdb reprocessed the 5' RACE reads; each CDR3 protein has one entry and no DNA is given. The listing contains roughly 55,000 distinct CDR3 sequences. Specimen: naive CXCR3+ CD8+ T cells from blood. The receptors derive from a human donor in good health. Some clones in this sample may be carry-over from other donors' samples. CDR3s include the opening cysteine and the closing phenylalanine or tryptophan.

>TRBJ2-3|TRBV7-6
CASSLTGNTDTQYF
>TRBJ2-7|TRBV12-3/TRBV12-4
CASSSHGYEQYF
>TRBJ1-1|TRBV7-2
CASSSVGLVAGGTEAFF
>TRBJ2-7|TRBV4-1
CASSRDRPYEQYF
>TRBJ1-6|TRBV7-6
CASRSDRRTDSPLHF
>TRBJ2-7|TRBV7-6
CASSVSGTGVAYEQYF
>TRBJ2-4|TRBV20-1
CSARFLRAKNIQYF
>TRBJ2-1|TRBV5-1
CASSLVSVGEQFF
>TRBJ1-1|TRBV12-3/TRBV12-4
CASSGMDRVTEAFF
>TRBJ1-1|TRBV20-1
CSARDPMNTEAFF
>TRBJ2-7|TRBV29-1
CSVEGAGSSYEQYF
>TRBJ1-4|TRBV4-3
CASSQERQALGDNEKLFF
>TRBJ1-1|TRBV20-1
CSARDGTEAFF
>TRBJ2-7|TRBV27
CASSLSQAYEQYF
>TRBJ2-7|TRBV7-9
CASSLGPGKVYEQYF
>TRBJ2-3|TRBV6-2/TRBV6-3
CASSLQAEIMDTQYF
>TRBJ2-2|TRBV19
CASSILKGGNTGELFF
>TRBJ1-3|TRBV29-1
CSVEDPGGIGNTIYF
>TRBJ1-1|TRBV29-1
CSVDRAAEAFF
>TRBJ2-7|TRBV4-3
CASSQEGTGITSYEQYF
>TRBJ2-5|TRBV14
CASSQNYVALLETQYF
>TRBJ2-7|TRBV28
CASRRTGGGLGYEQYF
>TRBJ2-7|TRBV29-1
CSVVGWDVSNGGSYEQYF
>TRBJ2-4|TRBV20-1
CSADPGQGKNIQYF
>TRBJ2-4|TRBV7-9
CASSLVGELAKNIQYF
>TRBJ2-3|TRBV4-1
CASSQAVSSTDTQYF
>TRBJ1-2|TRBV27
CASSWTANYGYTF
>TRBJ2-1|TRBV4-3
CASSQDGGAYNEQFF
>TRBJ2-7|TRBV14
CASSQGVLLHSTYEQYF
>TRBJ2-2|TRBV7-8
CANPGPNTGELFF
>TRBJ2-1|TRBV29-1
CSVELGSYNEQFF
>TRBJ1-2|TRBV3-1
CASSQGTGPYGYTF
>TRBJ1-1|TRBV20-1
CSGTGGMNTEAFF
>TRBJ1-5|TRBV7-9
CASSGGSQPQHF
>TRBJ2-1|TRBV21-1
CASSPRTSGGSNEQFF
>TRBJ1-1|TRBV6-6
CASSPQSLSEAFF
>TRBJ2-1|TRBV7-3
CASKGQDNEQFF
>TRBJ2-3|TRBV12-3/TRBV12-4
CASNQPGQDTDTQYF
>TRBJ2-6|TRBV18
CASSLDRGLGANVLTF
>TRBJ2-1|TRBV24-1
CATRAAGGRNEQFF
>TRBJ2-5|TRBV12-3/TRBV12-4
CASSFPSQETQYF
>TRBJ2-7|TRBV7-9
CASSSGGALDEQYF
>TRBJ1-5|TRBV27
CASSLNGFNQPQHF
>TRBJ1-5|TRBV29-1
CSVENQGGRSNQPQHF
>TRBJ2-7|TRBV3-1
CASSQVMSGGNPYEQYF
>TRBJ1-5|TRBV6-2/TRBV6-3
CASSYSDRSNQPQHF
>TRBJ1-1|TRBV7-9
CASSVYRGGTEAFF
>TRBJ2-3|TRBV7-6
CASSLQASSTDTQYF
>TRBJ2-5|TRBV27
CASSSPQRGKETQYF
>TRBJ1-4|TRBV6-6
CASSYTSWGNEKLFF
>TRBJ1-1|TRBV13
CASSSPRVAGEWNTEAFF
>TRBJ2-1|TRBV7-7
CASSLGGQYNEQFF
>TRBJ2-7|TRBV29-1
CSVEGPGGGYEQYF
>TRBJ2-5|TRBV5-1
CASKWAEETQYF
>TRBJ2-2|TRBV29-1
CSVDSGGSTGELFF
>TRBJ2-1|TRBV5-1
CASSAGQGGEQFF